This section outlines one T cell receptor beta chain sequence together with its context. This CDR3 has 15 amino acids. Trimming removed 1 base from V and 1 base from J, with 10 bases in between. Germline assignment: CDR1 LNHDA and CDR2 SQIVND (reference sequence). The sample originates from a study of blood T cell repertoires in COVID-19. The wider study: Donors in the United States, Italy and Spain gave samples during acute or convalescent COVID-19. T cells, B-cell-depleted T cells, or PBMCs supplied cDNA or gDNA.

As handled by the study authors: Amplification of reference gene primers provided the estimated nucleated cell counts. The method was immunoSEQ multiplex PCR; TCRdb's version includes in-frame clones alone and lacks a portion of them. The D gene and trimming were derived from the DNA, and the V and J assignments and clone size from that table. The sample has about 120,000 clones, approximately 74% seen once. V gene TRBV19 combines with J gene TRBJ2-5, with a tentative D call TRBD1 (5 bases). The origin of this receptor is a man in his sixties with acute or convalescent COVID-19. The sample comprised peripheral blood. CDR3 amino acids: CASSIGAGPQETQYF. The CDR3 DNA sequence: TGTGCCAGTAGTATAGGTGCAGGGCCCCAAGAGACCCAGTACTTC.